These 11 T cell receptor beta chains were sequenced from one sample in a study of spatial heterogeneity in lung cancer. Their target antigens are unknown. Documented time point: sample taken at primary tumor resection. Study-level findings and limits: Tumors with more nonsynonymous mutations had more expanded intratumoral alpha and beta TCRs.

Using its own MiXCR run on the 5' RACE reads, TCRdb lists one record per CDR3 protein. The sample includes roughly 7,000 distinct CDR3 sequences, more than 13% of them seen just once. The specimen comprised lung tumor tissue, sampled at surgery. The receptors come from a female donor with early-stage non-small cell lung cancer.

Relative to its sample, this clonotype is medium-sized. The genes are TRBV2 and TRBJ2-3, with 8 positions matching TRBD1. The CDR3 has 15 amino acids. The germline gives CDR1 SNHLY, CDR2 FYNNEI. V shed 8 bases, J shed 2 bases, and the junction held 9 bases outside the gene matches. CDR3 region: CASVAWTGYTDTQYF. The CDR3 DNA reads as TGTGCCAGCGTGGCCTGGACAGGGTACACAGATACGCAGTATTTT.

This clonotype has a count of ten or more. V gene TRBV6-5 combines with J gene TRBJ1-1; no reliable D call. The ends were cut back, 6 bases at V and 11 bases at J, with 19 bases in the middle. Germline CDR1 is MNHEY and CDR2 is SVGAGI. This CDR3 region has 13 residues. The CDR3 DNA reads TGTGCCAGCAGCCCCTCCCCCCCCACCGTTGCTTTCTTT. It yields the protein CASSPSPPTVAFF.

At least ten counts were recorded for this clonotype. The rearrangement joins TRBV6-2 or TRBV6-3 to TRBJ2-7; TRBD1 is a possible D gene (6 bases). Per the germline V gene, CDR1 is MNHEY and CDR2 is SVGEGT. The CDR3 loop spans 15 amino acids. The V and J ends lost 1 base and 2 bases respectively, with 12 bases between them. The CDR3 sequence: CASSYWAGATYEQYF. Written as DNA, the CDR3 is TGTGCCAGCAGTTACTGGGCAGGGGCCACCTACGAGCAGTACTTC.

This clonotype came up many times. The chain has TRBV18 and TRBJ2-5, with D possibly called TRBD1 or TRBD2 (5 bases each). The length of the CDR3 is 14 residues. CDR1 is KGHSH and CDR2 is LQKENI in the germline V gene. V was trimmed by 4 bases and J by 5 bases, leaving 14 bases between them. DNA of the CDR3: TGTGCCAGCTCACTCCCGTCAGGGACGGAGACCCAGTACTTC. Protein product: CASSLPSGTETQYF. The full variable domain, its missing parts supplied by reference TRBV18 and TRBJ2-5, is NAGVMQNPRHLVRRRGQEARLRCSPMKGHSHVYWYRQLPEEGLKFMVYLQKENIIDESGMPKERFSAEFPKEGPSILRIQQVVRGDSAAYFCASSLPSGTETQYFGPGTRLLVL.

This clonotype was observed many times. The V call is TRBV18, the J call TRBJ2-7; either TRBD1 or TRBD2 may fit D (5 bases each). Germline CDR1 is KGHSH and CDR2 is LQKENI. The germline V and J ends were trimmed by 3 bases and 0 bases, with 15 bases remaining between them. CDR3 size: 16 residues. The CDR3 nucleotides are TGTGCCAGCTCACCGGGGCAGCGGTGGACCTCCTACGAGCAGTACTTC. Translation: CASSPGQRWTSYEQYF.

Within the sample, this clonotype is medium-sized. The CDR3 protein is CSARAGTTDTQYF. The CDR3 DNA follows: TGCAGTGCTAGAGCGGGGACCACAGATACGCAGTATTTT. The chain joins TRBV20-1 to TRBJ2-3, with D perhaps given as TRBD1 or TRBD2 (5 bases each). The CDR3 runs 13 residues. V lost 1 base, J lost 2 bases, and 7 bases lay in between. Germline V gives CDR1 DFQATT, CDR2 SNEGSKA (reference sequence).

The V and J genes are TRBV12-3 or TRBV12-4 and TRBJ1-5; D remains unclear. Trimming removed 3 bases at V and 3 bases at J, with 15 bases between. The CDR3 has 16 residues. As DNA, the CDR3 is TGTGCCAGCAGTTTTGCCCCTCAGCCCCCCAATCAGCCCCAGCATTTT. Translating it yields CASSFAPQPPNQPQHF.

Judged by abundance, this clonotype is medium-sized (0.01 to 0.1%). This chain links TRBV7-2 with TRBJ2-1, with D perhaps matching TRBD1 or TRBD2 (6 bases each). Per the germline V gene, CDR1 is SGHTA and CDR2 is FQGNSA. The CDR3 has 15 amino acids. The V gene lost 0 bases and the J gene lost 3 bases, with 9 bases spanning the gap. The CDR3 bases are TGTGCCAGCAGCTTAGCGGGGGGCCGCTACAATGAGCAGTTCTTC. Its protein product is CASSLAGGRYNEQFF.

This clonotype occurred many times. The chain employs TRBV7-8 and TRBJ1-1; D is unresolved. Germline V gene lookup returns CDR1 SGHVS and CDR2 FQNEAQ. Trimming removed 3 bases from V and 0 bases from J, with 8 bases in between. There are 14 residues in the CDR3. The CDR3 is CASSFTSMNTEAFF. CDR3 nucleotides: TGTGCCAGCAGCTTCACTTCGATGAACACTGAAGCTTTCTTT.

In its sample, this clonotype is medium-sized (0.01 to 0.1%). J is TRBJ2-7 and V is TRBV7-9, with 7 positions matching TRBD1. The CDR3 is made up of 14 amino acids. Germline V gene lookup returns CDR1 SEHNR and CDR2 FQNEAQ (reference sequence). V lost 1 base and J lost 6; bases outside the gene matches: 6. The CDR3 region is CASSLEGGRGEQYF. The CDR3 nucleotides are TGTGCCAGCAGCTTAGAAGGGGGCCGGGGCGAGCAGTACTTC.

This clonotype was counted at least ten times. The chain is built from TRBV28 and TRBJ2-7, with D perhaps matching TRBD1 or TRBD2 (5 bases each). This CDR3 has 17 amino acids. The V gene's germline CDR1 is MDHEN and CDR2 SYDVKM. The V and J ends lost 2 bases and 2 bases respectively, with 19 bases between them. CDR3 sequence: CASSLTGTALFTYEQYF. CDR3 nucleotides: TGTGCCAGCAGTTTAACCGGGACGGCCCTCTTCACCTACGAGCAGTACTTC.